The entry below gives a single TCR beta chain sequence along with its context. What it recognizes is unknown. A read error is possible here, since a much larger clone lies one base away. The TCR beta CDR3 regions underwent amplification using RNA transcripts as the source. The HTBI primer set was used in a first-round RT-PCR of the TCR CDR3. TCRdb re-called the multiplex PCR reads through MiXCR, storing one row per CDR3 protein. This repertoire shows 750,000 to 950,000 distinct CDR3 sequences, 35% to 45% found once; its top ten account for 8% to 9%. PBMCs were obtained from 9 to 10 ml fresh peripheral blood. This record comes from a study of T cells in Graves' hyperthyroidism and ophthalmopathy. Study-level results: Blood also showed most of the thyroid clonotypes that were expanded above 0.001.

The CDR3 sequence is 16 residues long. V gave up 4 bases and J gave up 8 bases; unmatched junction bases: 15. The germline V gene encodes CDR1 ENHRY and CDR2 SYGVKD. The receptor was derived from a man aged 18 to 29 with Graves' hyperthyroidism. The chain links TRBV10-3 to TRBJ2-7; 9 nucleotides agree with TRBD1. Specimen: blood. The CDR3 spells CAISGLRDRASYKQYF. The CDR3 DNA sequence: TGTGCCATCAGTGGCCTCCGGGACAGGGCCTCTTACAAGCAGTACTTC.